This T cell receptor beta chain was sequenced in a study of patients and donors after allogeneic stem cell transplantation. The trim removed 2 bases at V and 3 bases at J, leaving 3 bases unmatched. The V gene's germline CDR1 is MNHEY and CDR2 SVGEGT. The CDR3 covers 15 residues. MiXCR, applied by TCRdb to the RT-PCR reads, yields one record per CDR3 protein. The profile covers roughly 230,000 distinct CDR3 sequences, with around 14% appearing a single time and roughly 10% taken by the ten largest. The chain recombines TRBV6-2 or TRBV6-3 with TRBJ1-2; TRBD1 matches 10 bases. The source material was blood, either unsorted or a sorted T cell fraction (not recorded which). The receptor was derived from a human donor who was either an allogeneic HSCT recipient or a stem cell or donor lymphocyte infusion donor (not recorded which). It is not recorded whose cells these are; they may come from a transplant donor. The CDR3 DNA reads as TGTGCCAGCAGTTACGCGGGACAGGGGTACTATGGCTACACCTTC. Amino acids: CASSYAGQGYYGYTF.